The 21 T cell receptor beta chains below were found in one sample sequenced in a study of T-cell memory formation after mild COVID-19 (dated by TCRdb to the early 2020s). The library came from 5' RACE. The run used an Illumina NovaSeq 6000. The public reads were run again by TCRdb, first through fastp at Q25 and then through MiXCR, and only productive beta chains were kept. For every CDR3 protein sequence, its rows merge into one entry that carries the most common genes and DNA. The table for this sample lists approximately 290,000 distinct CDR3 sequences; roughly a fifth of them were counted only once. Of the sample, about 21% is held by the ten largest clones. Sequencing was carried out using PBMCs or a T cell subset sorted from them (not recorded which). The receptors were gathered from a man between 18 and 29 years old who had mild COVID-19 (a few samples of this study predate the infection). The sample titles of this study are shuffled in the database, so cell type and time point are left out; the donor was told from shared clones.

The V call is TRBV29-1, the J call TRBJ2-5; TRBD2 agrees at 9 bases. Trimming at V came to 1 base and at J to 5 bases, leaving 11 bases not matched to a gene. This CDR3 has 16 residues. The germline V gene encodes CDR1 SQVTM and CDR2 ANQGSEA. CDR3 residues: CSVEVTKRGAVETQYF. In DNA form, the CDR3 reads TGCAGCGTTGAAGTGACTAAGCGGGGGGCCGTGGAGACCCAGTACTTC.

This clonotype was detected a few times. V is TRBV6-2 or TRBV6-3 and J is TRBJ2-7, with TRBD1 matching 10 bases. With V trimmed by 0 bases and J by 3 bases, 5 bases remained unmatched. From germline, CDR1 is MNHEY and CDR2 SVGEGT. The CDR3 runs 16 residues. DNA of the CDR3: TGTGCCAGCAGTTACTCCTCCGGGACAGGGGACTACGAGCAGTACTTC. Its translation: CASSYSSGTGDYEQYF.

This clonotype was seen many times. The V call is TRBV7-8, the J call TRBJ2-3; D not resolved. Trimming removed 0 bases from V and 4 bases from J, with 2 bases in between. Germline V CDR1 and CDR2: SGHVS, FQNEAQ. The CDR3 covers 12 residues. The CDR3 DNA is TGTGCCAGCAGCTTAGCTCCAGATACGCAGTATTTT. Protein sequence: CASSLAPDTQYF.

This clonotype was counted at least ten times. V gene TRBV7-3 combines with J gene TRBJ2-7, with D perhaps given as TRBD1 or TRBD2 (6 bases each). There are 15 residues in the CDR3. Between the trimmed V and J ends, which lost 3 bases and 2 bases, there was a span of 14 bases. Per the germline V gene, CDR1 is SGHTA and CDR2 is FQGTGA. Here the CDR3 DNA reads TGTGCCAGCAGCTTGCGAGGGGGGCTGACCTACGAGCAGTACGTC. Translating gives CASSLRGGLTYEQYV.

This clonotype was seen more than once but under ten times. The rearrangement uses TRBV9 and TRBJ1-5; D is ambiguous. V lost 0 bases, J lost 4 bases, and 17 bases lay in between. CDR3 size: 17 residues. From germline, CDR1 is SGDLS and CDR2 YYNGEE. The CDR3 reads CASSVGSGSSGNQPQHF. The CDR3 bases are TGTGCCAGCAGCGTAGGATCCGGGTCGAGTGGGAATCAGCCCCAGCATTTT.

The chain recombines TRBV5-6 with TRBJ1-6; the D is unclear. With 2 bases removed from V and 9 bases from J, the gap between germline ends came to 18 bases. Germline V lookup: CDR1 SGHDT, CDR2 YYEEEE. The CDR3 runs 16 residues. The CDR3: CASSFGLSGYGSPLHF. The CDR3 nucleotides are TGTGCCAGCAGCTTTGGTCTTTCGGGGTACGGTTCACCCCTCCACTTT. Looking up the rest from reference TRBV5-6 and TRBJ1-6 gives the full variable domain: DAGVTQSPTHLIKTRGQQVTLRCSPKSGHDTVSWYQQALGQGPQFIFQYYEEEERQRGNFPDRFSGHQFPNYSSELNVNALLLGDSALYLCASSFGLSGYGSPLHFGNGTRLTVT.

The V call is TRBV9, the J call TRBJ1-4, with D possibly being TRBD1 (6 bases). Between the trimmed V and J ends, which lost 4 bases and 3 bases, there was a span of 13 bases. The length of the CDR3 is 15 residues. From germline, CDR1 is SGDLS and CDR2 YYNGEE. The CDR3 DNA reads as TGTGCCAGCAGCCTAGGGGGTACAGCTAATGAAAAACTGTTTTTT. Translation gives CASSLGGTANEKLFF.

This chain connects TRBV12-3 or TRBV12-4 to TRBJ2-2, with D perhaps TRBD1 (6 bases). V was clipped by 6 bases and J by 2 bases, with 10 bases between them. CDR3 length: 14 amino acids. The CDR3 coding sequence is TGTGCCAGCAGGCCGGGACACAACACCGGGGAGCTGTTTTTT. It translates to CASRPGHNTGELFF.

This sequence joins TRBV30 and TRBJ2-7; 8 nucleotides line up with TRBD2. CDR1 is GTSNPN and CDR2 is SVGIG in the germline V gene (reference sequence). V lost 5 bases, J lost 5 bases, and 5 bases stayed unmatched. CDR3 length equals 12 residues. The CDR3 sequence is CAWCRRGDEQYF. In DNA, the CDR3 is TGTGCCTGGTGCAGGCGGGGGGACGAGCAGTACTTC.

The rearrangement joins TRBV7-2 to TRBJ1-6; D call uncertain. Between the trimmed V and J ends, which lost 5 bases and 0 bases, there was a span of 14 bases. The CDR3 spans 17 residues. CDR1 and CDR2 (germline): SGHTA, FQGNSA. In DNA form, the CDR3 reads TGTGCCAGCAGCCGGGGATCGAGTAGCTCCTATAATTCACCCCTCCACTTT. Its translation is CASSRGSSSSYNSPLHF.

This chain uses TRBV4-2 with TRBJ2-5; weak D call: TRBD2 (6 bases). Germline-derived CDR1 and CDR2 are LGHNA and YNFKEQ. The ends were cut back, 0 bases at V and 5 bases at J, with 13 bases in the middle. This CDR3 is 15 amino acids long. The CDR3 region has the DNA TGTGCCAGCAGCCAAGAACGCGGGGTGTGGGAGACCCAGTACTTC. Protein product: CASSQERGVWETQYF.

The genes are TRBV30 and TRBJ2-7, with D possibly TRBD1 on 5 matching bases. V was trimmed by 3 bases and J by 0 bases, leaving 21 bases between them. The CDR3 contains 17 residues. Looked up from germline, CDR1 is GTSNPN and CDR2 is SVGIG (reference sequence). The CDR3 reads CAWRPHLRQRSSYEQYF. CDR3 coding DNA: TGTGCCTGGAGGCCCCATCTTCGACAGAGGAGCTCCTACGAGCAGTACTTC.

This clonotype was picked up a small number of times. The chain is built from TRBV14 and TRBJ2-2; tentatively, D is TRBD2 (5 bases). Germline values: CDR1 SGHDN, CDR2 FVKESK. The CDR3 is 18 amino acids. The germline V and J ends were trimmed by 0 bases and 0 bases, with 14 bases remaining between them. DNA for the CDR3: TGTGCCAGCAGCCAAGATCTCGGGTGGACTCCGAACACCGGGGAGCTGTTTTTT. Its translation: CASSQDLGWTPNTGELFF.

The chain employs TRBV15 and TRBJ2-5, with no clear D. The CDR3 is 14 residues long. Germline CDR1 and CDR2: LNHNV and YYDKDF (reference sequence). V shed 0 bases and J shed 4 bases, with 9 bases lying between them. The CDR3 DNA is TGTGCCACCAGCAGAGATCTTGGCACAGAGACCCAGTACTTC. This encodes CATSRDLGTETQYF.

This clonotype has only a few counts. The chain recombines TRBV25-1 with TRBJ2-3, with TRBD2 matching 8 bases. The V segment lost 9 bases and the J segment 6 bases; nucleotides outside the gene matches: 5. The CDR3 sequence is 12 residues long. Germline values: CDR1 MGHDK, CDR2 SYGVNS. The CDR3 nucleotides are TGTGCCAGTCGAGGACTAGCCGATACGCAGTATTTT. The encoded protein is CASRGLADTQYF.

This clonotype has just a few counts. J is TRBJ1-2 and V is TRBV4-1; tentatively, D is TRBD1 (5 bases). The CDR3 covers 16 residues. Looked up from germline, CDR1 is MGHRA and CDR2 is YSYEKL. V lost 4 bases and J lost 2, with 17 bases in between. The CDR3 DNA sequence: TGCGCCAGCAGCCGACGGGGCCTCACCATAAACTATGGCTACACCTTC. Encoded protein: CASSRRGLTINYGYTF.

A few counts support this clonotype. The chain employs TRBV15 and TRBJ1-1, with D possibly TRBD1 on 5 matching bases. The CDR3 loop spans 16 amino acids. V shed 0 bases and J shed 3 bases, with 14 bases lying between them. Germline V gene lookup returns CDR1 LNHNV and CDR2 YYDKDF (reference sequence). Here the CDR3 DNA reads TGTGCCACCAGCAGAGATAGGGGTGTGGGTTACACTGAAGCTTTCTTT. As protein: CATSRDRGVGYTEAFF.

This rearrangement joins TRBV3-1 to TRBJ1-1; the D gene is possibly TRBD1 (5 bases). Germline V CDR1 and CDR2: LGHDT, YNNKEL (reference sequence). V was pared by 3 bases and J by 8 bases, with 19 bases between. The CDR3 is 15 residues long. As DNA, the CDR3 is TGTGCCAGCAGCCAGCACGGGACGGGGAATACCGAAGCTTTCTTT. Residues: CASSQHGTGNTEAFF. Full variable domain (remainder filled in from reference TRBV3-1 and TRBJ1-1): DTAVSQTPKYLVTQMGNDKSIKCEQNLGHDTMYWYKQDSKKFLKIMFSYNNKELIINETVPNRFSPKSPDKAHLNLHINSLELGDSAVYFCASSQHGTGNTEAFFGQGTRLTVV.

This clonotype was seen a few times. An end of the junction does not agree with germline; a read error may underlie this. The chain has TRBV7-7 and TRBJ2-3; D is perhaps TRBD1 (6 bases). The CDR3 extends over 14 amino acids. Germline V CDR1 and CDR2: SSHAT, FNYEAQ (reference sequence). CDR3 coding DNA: TGTGCTAGCAGCTTAGGACAGTTCACAGATACGCAGTATTTT. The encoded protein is CASSLGQFTDTQYF.

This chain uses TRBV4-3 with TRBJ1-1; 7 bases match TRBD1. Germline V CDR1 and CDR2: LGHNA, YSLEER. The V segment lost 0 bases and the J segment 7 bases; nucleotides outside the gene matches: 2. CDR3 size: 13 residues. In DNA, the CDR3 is TGCGCCAGCAGCCAAGAGACAGGGCTTGAAGCTTTCTTT. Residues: CASSQETGLEAFF.

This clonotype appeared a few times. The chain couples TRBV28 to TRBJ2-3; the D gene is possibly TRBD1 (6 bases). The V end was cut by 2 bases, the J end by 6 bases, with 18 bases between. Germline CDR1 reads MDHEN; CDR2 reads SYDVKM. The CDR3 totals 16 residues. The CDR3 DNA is TGTGCCAGCAGTTTAGAATTAGGACAGTTGGGCGATACGCAGTATTTT. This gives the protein CASSLELGQLGDTQYF.